A single sample gave rise to the 12 T cell receptor beta chains below, sequenced in a study of T cell repertoires in cytomegalovirus infection. TCRdb analysed the reads with MiXCR anew, one entry per CDR3 protein. This sample has roughly 640,000 distinct CDR3 sequences, with roughly 24% found just once. The material sequenced was CD8+ T cells from PBMCs. The receptors stem from a human donor in good health (CMV status not recorded). Some clones in this sample may be carry-over from other donors' samples.

Many counts were recorded for this clonotype. The V gene is TRBV7-6, the J gene TRBJ2-1; TRBD2 agrees at 11 bases. Looked up from germline, CDR1 is SGHVS and CDR2 is FNYEAQ. J was trimmed by 0 bases and V by 6 bases; bases with no gene match: 10. The CDR3 is made up of 18 amino acids. DNA for the CDR3: TGTGCCAGCAGTCCTACTAGCGGGGGCCCGAGCTCCTACAATGAGCAGTTCTTC. Translation: CASSPTSGGPSSYNEQFF.

This clonotype has ten or more counts. The CDR3 DNA sequence: TGTGCCAGCAGGCTCGGGACTAGTCGCCTGTACGAGCAGTACTTC. Its protein is CASRLGTSRLYEQYF. The chain couples TRBV7-2 to TRBJ2-7; 8 nucleotides agree with TRBD2. The length of the CDR3 is 15 residues. The V gene end was trimmed by 6 bases and the J gene end by 4 bases; junction bases not matched to a gene: 11. Germline CDR1 is SGHTA and CDR2 is FQGNSA.

As for this clonotype: This could be a read error, since a much larger clone is one nucleotide away. The V gene is TRBV14, the J gene TRBJ1-5; D call uncertain. The CDR3 runs 19 residues. The germline gives CDR1 SGHDN, CDR2 FVKESK. The CDR3 reads CASSQPQNGGGGGNQPRHF. CDR3 bases: TGTGCCAGCAGCCAACCCCAGAACGGAGGTGGAGGAGGCAATCAGCCCCGGCATTTT.

There are a few counts of this clonotype. V and J are TRBV28 and TRBJ1-5; possible D gene TRBD1, 5 bases. Per the germline V gene, CDR1 is MDHEN and CDR2 is SYDVKM. CDR3 length: 14 residues. V dropped 4 bases and J dropped 7 bases, with 14 bases sitting between them. CDR3 sequence (DNA): TGTGCCAGCAGTTCCGGGGCGCTTGGCCAGCCCCAGCATTTT. It specifies CASSSGALGQPQHF.

This clonotype appeared once. The V gene is TRBV6-2 or TRBV6-3, the J gene TRBJ1-1; 8 nucleotides agree with TRBD1. The CDR3 contains 15 residues. The V and J ends lost 9 bases and 3 bases, in that order; junction bases with no gene match: 12. The germline V gene has CDR1 MNHEY and CDR2 SVGEGT. The CDR3 sequence: CARRSLDRADTEAFF. CDR3 DNA: TGTGCCAGAAGATCCCTGGACAGGGCGGACACTGAAGCTTTCTTT.

This clonotype was counted between two and nine times. The V gene is TRBV20-1, the J gene TRBJ2-3, with 10 bases identical to TRBD2. The CDR3 has 15 amino acids. J lost 1 base, V lost 3 bases, and 4 bases had no gene match. The germline V gene has CDR1 DFQATT and CDR2 SNEGSKA (reference sequence). The CDR3 here is CSASPGTSGTDTQYF. The CDR3 DNA reads as TGCAGTGCTAGCCCCGGGACTAGCGGCACAGATACGCAGTATTTT.

The chain links TRBV18 to TRBJ1-5, with D possibly being TRBD1 (6 bases). The CDR3 spans 15 residues. CDR1 KGHSH and CDR2 LQKENI come from the germline V gene. Trimming took off 6 bases at V and 0 bases at J, with 12 bases between the two ends. CDR3 nucleotides: TGTGCCAGCTCCCCCCAGGGGTATAGCAATCAGCCCCAGCATTTT. It codes for CASSPQGYSNQPQHF.

A single count supports this clonotype. This chain uses TRBV20-1 with TRBJ2-1, with 7 bases lining up with TRBD2. Germline values: CDR1 DFQATT, CDR2 SNEGSKA (reference sequence). V shed 0 bases, J shed 6 bases, and the junction held 14 bases outside the gene matches. This CDR3 comprises 17 residues. CDR3 sequence: CSAREPVQRGPTNEQFF. The CDR3 DNA is TGCAGTGCTAGAGAACCCGTCCAGCGGGGTCCCACCAATGAGCAGTTCTTC.

This clonotype was counted many times. This chain connects TRBV10-3 to TRBJ2-3, with 10 nucleotides matching TRBD2. Per the germline V gene, CDR1 is ENHRY and CDR2 is SYGVKD. V trimming: 9 bases; J trimming: 4 bases; junction bases outside the gene matches: 4. CDR3 length equals 13 residues. The CDR3 sequence: CAILAGQADTQYF. Here the CDR3 DNA reads TGTGCCATACTAGCGGGGCAAGCAGATACGCAGTATTTT.

About this clonotype: A much larger clone sits a single nucleotide away, making a read error possible. V usage is TRBV7-2 and J usage is TRBJ2-6; D ambiguous. Germline V lookup: CDR1 SGHTA, CDR2 FQGNSA. CDR3 size: 15 residues. CDR3 sequence reads: CASSLEGSGTNVLTF. The CDR3 DNA is TGTGCCAGCAGCTTAGAAGGGTCTGGGACCAACGTCCTGACTTTC.

This chain joins TRBV12-3 or TRBV12-4 and TRBJ2-1; the D call may be TRBD1 or TRBD2 (5 bases each). The germline V and J ends were trimmed by 6 bases and 11 bases, with 8 bases remaining between them. This CDR3 comprises 10 residues. The CDR3 DNA follows: TGTGCCAGCAGCCTGGGACAGCAGTTCTTC. Encoded protein: CASSLGQQFF.

The V call is TRBV7-3, the J call TRBJ2-2; 12 positions agree with TRBD2. The germline V gene has CDR1 SGHTA and CDR2 FQGTGA. The CDR3 totals 16 residues. Unmatched junction bases numbered 5, after V lost 5 bases and J lost 4 bases. The CDR3 is CASSVLAGGGTGELFF. The CDR3 nucleotides are TGTGCCAGCAGCGTACTAGCGGGGGGCGGCACCGGGGAGCTGTTTTTT.